The 29 T cell receptor beta chains below all came from one sample that was sequenced in a study of cytomegalovirus exposure and HLA in healthy donors. Primers for the PCR totalled 60 Vbeta and 13 Jbeta. Here immunoSEQ multiplex PCR was the method, and the copy in TCRdb shows in-frame clones only, minus some. Counted here are 110,000 to 150,000 clones, 79% occurring once; the ten biggest clones make up approximately 1%. The sample comprised PBMCs. The source of these receptors is a man younger than 30 in good health and CMV-seronegative.

The rearrangement links TRBV19 to TRBJ1-5; 9 bases fit TRBD1. V was clipped by 3 bases and J by 8 bases; unmatched bases: 5. The CDR3 has 14 residues. Germline assignment: CDR1 LNHDA and CDR2 SQIVND (reference sequence). The CDR3 DNA reads TGTGCCAGTAGTATCAGGGACAGGGCTAAGCCCCAGCATTTT. Its translation: CASSIRDRAKPQHF.

V gene TRBV2 combines with J gene TRBJ2-3; 9 bases are shared with TRBD2. Germline assignment: CDR1 SNHLY and CDR2 FYNNEI. J was trimmed by 2 bases and V by 7 bases; bases with no gene match: 16. The CDR3 spans 18 residues. The CDR3 bases are TGTGCCAGCACCCTAGCGGGGACCCTTCTCAACCCCACAGATACGCAGTATTTT. Encoded protein: CASTLAGTLLNPTDTQYF.

This clone was detected a few times. One end of the junction varies from germline; a read error may be responsible. Here the CDR3 DNA reads TGTGCTAGCAGCTTACCTTGGCGGGGTCAGGAGACCCAGTACTTC. This codes for CASSLPWRGQETQYF. The genes are TRBV7-7 and TRBJ2-5; maybe TRBD2 (6 bases). This CDR3 is built from 15 residues. The germline V gene has CDR1 SSHAT and CDR2 FNYEAQ (reference sequence).

The chain links TRBV2 to TRBJ2-5; D gene unclear. The CDR3 runs 14 residues. Germline CDR1 reads SNHLY; CDR2 reads FYNNEI. Trimming pared 1 base from V and 5 bases from J, leaving 11 bases between. The CDR3 DNA is TGTGCCAGCAGTGAAGGCATCGGTTTGGAGACCCAGTACTTC. It specifies CASSEGIGLETQYF.

The CDR3 nucleotides read TGTGCCAGCAGCGTAGACAGGGTAAATGAGCAGTTCTTC. As protein: CASSVDRVNEQFF. The chain links TRBV9 to TRBJ2-1, with D possibly being TRBD1 (6 bases). The CDR3 length is 13 residues. Germline V gene data show CDR1 as SGDLS and CDR2 as YYNGEE. With 0 bases removed from V and 7 bases from J, the gap between germline ends came to 8 bases.

The chain employs TRBV30 and TRBJ2-5; D is unclear. The CDR3 consists of 12 residues. The germline CDR1 and CDR2 sequences are GTSNPN and SVGIG (reference sequence). Between the trimmed V and J ends, which lost 1 base and 4 bases, there was a span of 7 bases. The chain's CDR3 is CAWSEERETQYF. The DNA for the CDR3 is TGTGCCTGGAGTGAGGAGAGAGAGACCCAGTACTTC.

The chain is built from TRBV7-2 and TRBJ1-5; 10 bases line up with TRBD1. The CDR3 runs 17 residues. V lost 2 bases and J lost 4; bases outside the gene matches: 8. The germline CDR1 and CDR2 sequences are SGHTA and FQGNSA. In DNA, the CDR3 is TGTGCCAGCAGCTTATTCCAGGGACAGGGGATGAATCAGCCCCAGCATTTT. Amino acids: CASSLFQGQGMNQPQHF.

This clone was found a few times. The chain combines TRBV19 with TRBJ1-2, with no clear D. Trimming took off 7 bases at V and 1 base at J, with 13 bases between the two ends. The germline V gene encodes CDR1 LNHDA and CDR2 SQIVND (reference sequence). The CDR3 runs to 14 residues. CDR3 sequence: CASTFYSNNYGYTF. The CDR3, as DNA: TGTGCCAGTACTTTTTATAGCAATAACTATGGCTACACCTTC.

The rearrangement joins TRBV19 to TRBJ1-2; 8 bases are shared with TRBD1. Looked up from germline, CDR1 is LNHDA and CDR2 is SQIVND (reference sequence). This CDR3 contains 16 residues. The V and J ends lost 3 bases and 2 bases, in that order; junction bases with no gene match: 8. The CDR3 spells CASSIGGTGDNYGYTF. Written as DNA, the CDR3 is TGTGCCAGTAGTATCGGGGGGACAGGAGACAACTATGGCTACACCTTC.

The V gene is TRBV2, the J gene TRBJ1-1, with 9 bases aligning to TRBD1. This CDR3 has 14 amino acids. V lost 4 bases and J lost 1; bases outside the gene matches: 1. Looked up from germline, CDR1 is SNHLY and CDR2 is FYNNEI. CDR3 DNA sequence: TGTGCCAGCAGTGTGGACAGGGGGAACACTGAAGCTTTCTTT. Amino acid sequence: CASSVDRGNTEAFF.

The chain is built from TRBV10-3 and TRBJ1-2; 7 bases match TRBD1. The germline gives CDR1 ENHRY, CDR2 SYGVKD. V shed 10 bases, J shed 4 bases, and the junction held 6 bases outside the gene matches. This CDR3 region has 12 residues. CDR3 coding DNA: TGTGCCACCGGGGACAGCGCCTATGGCTACACCTTC. This codes for CATGDSAYGYTF.

The chain is built from TRBV5-6 and TRBJ2-7; 7 bases map to TRBD1. V lost 6 bases and J lost 2; bases outside the gene matches: 8. Germline CDR1 is SGHDT and CDR2 is YYEEEE. The CDR3 contains 14 residues. The CDR3 nucleotides read TGTGCCAGCACCCGGACAGGCCAGACCTACGAGCAGTACTTC. Translation: CASTRTGQTYEQYF.

In nucleotides, the CDR3 is TGTGCCAGCAGTTACTTGCAGGGGCGATCGAACTATGGCTACACCTTC. As protein: CASSYLQGRSNYGYTF. The chain links TRBV6-5 to TRBJ1-2, with D possibly matching TRBD1 (6 bases). Germline lookup yields CDR1 MNHEY and CDR2 SVGAGI. This CDR3 is built from 16 residues. V lost 1 base and J 2 bases, leaving 14 bases between the germline ends.

The rearrangement links TRBV25-1 to TRBJ2-7, with a tentative D call TRBD1 (6 bases). Germline CDR1 is MGHDK and CDR2 is SYGVNS. CDR3 length: 13 residues. With 6 bases removed from V and 4 bases from J, the gap between germline ends came to 13 bases. CDR3 DNA: TGTGCCAGCAGGGGGGTAAGGGGGTACGAGCAGTACTTC. Encoded protein: CASRGVRGYEQYF.

V gene TRBV5-8 combines with J gene TRBJ2-7; D gene ambiguous. Looked up from germline, CDR1 is SGHTS and CDR2 is YDEGEE. Trimming shortened V by 6 bases and J by 5 bases, and 18 bases separated the two germline ends. The CDR3 sequence is 14 residues long. DNA for the CDR3: TGTGCCAGCACCCTTGGGTACCTGGGCCACGAGCAGTACTTC. Translated: CASTLGYLGHEQYF.

V and J are TRBV27 and TRBJ1-1; D gene uncertain. The length of the CDR3 is 13 residues. CDR1 and CDR2 from the germline V gene are MNHEY and SMNVEV (reference sequence). V was shortened by 0 bases and J by 11 bases, with 13 bases between the two germline ends. This CDR3 is CASSLSRVDSAFF. In DNA form, the CDR3 reads TGTGCCAGCAGTTTATCGAGGGTCGACTCGGCTTTCTTT.

The V gene is TRBV7-2, the J gene TRBJ2-2; TRBD1 is a possible D gene (6 bases). Germline CDR1 reads SGHTA; CDR2 reads FQGNSA. CDR3 size: 13 residues. The V gene lost 4 bases and the J gene lost 8 bases, with 11 bases spanning the gap. This chain's CDR3 is CASSSTGSGELFF. The CDR3 bases are TGTGCCAGCAGCTCAACAGGGTCTGGGGAGCTGTTTTTT.

The V gene is TRBV12-5, the J gene TRBJ2-7, with D unclear. V gave up 1 base and J gave up 4 bases, with 5 bases separating them. Germline V CDR1 and CDR2: LGHNT, FRNRAP. The CDR3 runs 12 residues. The CDR3 protein is CASGLALYEQYF. The CDR3 DNA follows: TGTGCTAGTGGTTTGGCCCTATACGAGCAGTACTTC.

This rearrangement joins TRBV7-9 to TRBJ1-1; perhaps TRBD1 as D (6 bases). Germline CDR1 reads SEHNR; CDR2 reads FQNEAQ (reference sequence). The CDR3 runs 14 residues. The V and J ends lost 2 bases and 3 bases respectively, with 10 bases between them. The CDR3 loop reads CASSLSQGHTEAFF. CDR3 bases: TGTGCCAGCAGCTTATCACAGGGCCACACTGAAGCTTTCTTT.

This chain links TRBV9 with TRBJ1-2, with D possibly matching TRBD1 (5 bases). This CDR3 is built from 15 residues. V lost 0 bases, J lost 5 bases, and 14 bases lay in between. Per germline, CDR1 SGDLS and CDR2 YYNGEE. The CDR3 reads CASSVGRGNEYGYTF. The CDR3 nucleotides are TGTGCCAGCAGCGTAGGGAGGGGTAATGAATATGGCTACACCTTC.

In its sample, this clone was seen a few times. This sequence joins TRBV4-3 and TRBJ1-2; D call uncertain. The germline V gene encodes CDR1 LGHNA and CDR2 YSLEER. Trimming removed 0 bases from V and 4 bases from J, with 9 bases in between. The CDR3 length is 14 residues. CDR3: CASSQDRRVYGYTF. CDR3 nucleotide sequence: TGCGCCAGCAGCCAAGACCGACGGGTCTATGGCTACACCTTC.

CDR3 DNA sequence: TGTGCCAGCTGTCGGGGCAATCAGCCCCAGCATTTT. Protein: CASCRGNQPQHF. This chain uses TRBV6-1 with TRBJ1-5; D gene ambiguous. Between the trimmed V and J ends, which lost 8 bases and 2 bases, there was a span of 7 bases. Germline V gene lookup returns CDR1 MNHNS and CDR2 SASEGT. The CDR3 has 12 amino acids.

This clone came up a few times. V and J are TRBV5-6 and TRBJ2-7; a possible D gene is TRBD2 (5 bases). CDR1 is SGHDT and CDR2 is YYEEEE in the germline V gene. Trimming stripped 2 bases from V and 4 bases from J, with 7 bases between. CDR3 size: 12 residues. The CDR3 sequence: CASSFGEYEQYF. The CDR3 DNA is TGTGCCAGCAGCTTCGGGGAATACGAGCAGTACTTC. The full variable domain, in which reference TRBV5-6 and TRBJ2-7 provide the parts outside the CDR3, is DAGVTQSPTHLIKTRGQQVTLRCSPKSGHDTVSWYQQALGQGPQFIFQYYEEEERQRGNFPDRFSGHQFPNYSSELNVNALLLGDSALYLCASSFGEYEQYFGPGTRLTVT.

This sequence joins TRBV2 and TRBJ2-1; tentative D call: TRBD1 (6 bases). The CDR3 covers 19 residues. Trimming pared 0 bases from V and 2 bases from J, leaving 20 bases between. Per the germline V gene, CDR1 is SNHLY and CDR2 is FYNNEI. DNA of the CDR3: TGTGCCAGCAGTGAAGCGCTTCACCCGACAGGAAAAACCTACAATGAGCAGTTCTTC. The encoded protein is CASSEALHPTGKTYNEQFF.

With respect to this clone: One end of the junction does not line up with germline, which may come from a read error. The chain recombines TRBV19 with TRBJ1-6; D is undetermined. Germline CDR1 and CDR2: LNHDA and SQIVND (reference sequence). The CDR3 is 17 residues long. The CDR3 reads CASTPRGGSSHNSPLHF. DNA of the CDR3: TGTGCCAGTACTCCCAGAGGAGGGAGCTCCCATAATTCACCCCTCCACTTT. The full variable domain, with the rest looked up from reference TRBV19 and TRBJ1-6, is DGGITQSPKYLFRKEGQNVTLSCEQNLNHDAMYWYRQDPGQGLRLIYYSQIVNDFQKGDIAEGYSVSREKKESFPLTVTSAQKNPTAFYLCASTPRGGSSHNSPLHFGNGTRLTVT.

This chain links TRBV27 with TRBJ2-5; weak D call: TRBD2 (5 bases). CDR1 is MNHEY and CDR2 is SMNVEV in the germline V gene (reference sequence). The CDR3 spans 16 residues. Trimming pared 6 bases from V and 8 bases from J, leaving 25 bases between. The CDR3 sequence: CASSPRVGSGAETQYF. The CDR3 DNA follows: TGTGCCAGCAGCCCGAGGGTAGGGTCAGGAGCAGAAACCCAGTACTTC.

The chain links TRBV7-6 to TRBJ2-7, with a tentative D call TRBD1 (6 bases). Trimming took off 5 bases at V and 5 bases at J, with 16 bases between the two ends. CDR1 and CDR2 (germline): SGHVS, FNYEAQ. This CDR3 is 14 amino acids long. The CDR3 DNA sequence: TGTGCCAGCAGCGCCCCAGGGGCTTGGAACGAGCAGTACTTC. It specifies CASSAPGAWNEQYF.

This chain links TRBV30 with TRBJ2-7; TRBD1 is a possible D gene (6 bases). Germline CDR1 reads GTSNPN; CDR2 reads SVGIG (reference sequence). The CDR3 extends over 13 amino acids. V shed 5 bases and J shed 3 bases, with 14 bases lying between them. This chain's CDR3 is CAWGQGISYEQYF. In DNA, the CDR3 is TGTGCCTGGGGTCAGGGGATAAGCTACGAGCAGTACTTC.

V usage is TRBV4-1 and J usage is TRBJ1-5; the D is unclear. This CDR3 is built from 16 residues. Germline V CDR1 and CDR2: MGHRA, YSYEKL. Trimming pared 0 bases from V and 0 bases from J, leaving 9 bases between. The CDR3 loop is CASSQEGRASNQPQHF. CDR3 bases: TGCGCCAGCAGCCAAGAAGGGAGGGCTAGCAATCAGCCCCAGCATTTT.